Sequencing of this T cell receptor (beta chain) was carried out in a study of naive and memory T cell subsets. Comment on this clonotype: Its antigen remains unknown.

An equimolar mix of two oligonucleotides served as the beta constant-region primer for TRBC1 and TRBC2. The ligated cDNA underwent four PCR rounds using SP2 and nested alpha and beta constant-region primers. Using its own MiXCR run on the UMI-ligation and nested PCR reads, TCRdb lists one record per CDR3 protein. The sample holds roughly 100,000 distinct CDR3 sequences, approximately 15% seen once. CD8 T cells were positively selected from what remained after CD4 positive selection. Four subsets defined by CD45RA and CD27 were sorted after CD3, CD4, CD8 and live/dead staining. Regarding the study as a whole: Especially in CD8 cells, naive repertoires contained a few larger clonotypes, possibly CD45RA-re-expressing memory cells.

The germline CDR1 and CDR2 sequences are PRHDT and FYEKMQ (reference sequence). Trimming cost V 5 bases and J 0 bases, with 14 bases left between them. CDR3 length: 15 residues. The chain couples TRBV13 to TRBJ2-7; D is perhaps TRBD2 (5 bases). The sequence was obtained from a human donor in good health. The sample comprised naive CD8+ T cells from blood. The CDR3 loop reads CASSRRGWDSYEQYF. The CDR3 DNA reads TGTGCCAGCAGCCGGAGAGGGTGGGACTCCTACGAGCAGTACTTC.